One and the same sample provided the 5 T cell receptor beta chains below, sequenced in a study of hypomethylating agent response in myelodysplastic syndrome. TCRdb's table, derived via immunoSEQ multiplex PCR, lists solely in-frame clones and lacks some. The sample lists some 4,100 clones, 85% to 90% occurring once. This material consisted of bone marrow, taken before or after starting hypomethylating agent treatment for myelodysplastic syndrome (not recorded which). Receptors were obtained from a human donor with myelodysplastic syndrome.

This rearrangement joins TRBV5-4 to TRBJ2-3; 8 bases align to TRBD2. The CDR3 consists of 14 residues. Trimming removed 4 bases from V and 6 bases from J; junction bases left unmatched: 7. The germline CDR1 and CDR2 sequences are SGHNT and YYREEE (reference sequence). CDR3 sequence: CASSRRGGRDTQYF. The CDR3 DNA is TGTGCCAGCAGCCGCCGGGGGGGCAGGGATACGCAGTATTTT. Full variable domain (outside the CDR3, taken from reference TRBV5-4 and TRBJ2-3): ETGVTQSPTHLIKTRGQQVTLRCSSQSGHNTVSWYQQALGQGPQFIFQYYREEENGRGNFPPRFSGLQFPNYSSELNVNALELDDSALYLCASSRRGGRDTQYFGPGTRLTVL.

The chain links TRBV30 to TRBJ1-1; TRBD1 matches 9 bases. Germline lookup yields CDR1 GTSNPN and CDR2 SVGIG (reference sequence). This CDR3 comprises 14 residues. V was pared by 5 bases and J by 4 bases, with 8 bases of the junction left unmatched. The CDR3 sequence is CAWSNRGQSTEAFF. CDR3 bases: TGTGCCTGGTCTAACAGGGGGCAGAGCACTGAAGCTTTCTTT.

The V call is TRBV21-1, the J call TRBJ2-7; the D call of TRBD2 is as the table states it, not checked on the DNA. TRBV21-1 is a pseudogene locus. This CDR3 has 16 amino acids. CDR3 nucleotides: TGTGCCAGCAGCAATGGGAGACCGGGACTAGAGTACGAGCAGTACTTC. Translating it yields CASSNGRPGLEYEQYF.

CDR3 coding DNA: TGTGCCAGCACGGACTACTACGAGCAGTACTTC. Its translation: CASTDYYEQYF. This chain links TRBV7-9 with TRBJ2-7, with a possible D match to TRBD2 (6 bases). V lost 7 bases to trimming and J lost 3 bases, with 7 bases between them. Germline V gives CDR1 SEHNR, CDR2 FQNEAQ (reference sequence). The CDR3 has 11 residues.

This sequence joins TRBV6-1 and TRBJ2-3; TRBD2 matches 15 bases. Germline lookup yields CDR1 MNHNS and CDR2 SASEGT. The CDR3 covers 13 residues. The V and J ends lost 6 bases and 11 bases, in that order; junction bases with no gene match: 3. CDR3 coding DNA: TGTGCCAGCAGCACGGGACTAGCGGGAGGGCAGTATTTT. Its protein product is CASSTGLAGGQYF.